Included here is one TCR beta chain sequence, with context. This record belongs to a study of CD8+ T cells in alopecia areata. The CDR3 loop spans 17 amino acids. Once RNA had been extracted, it was reverse transcribed into cDNA to act as the sequencing template. Clones were read by immunoSEQ multiplex PCR, and TCRdb kept only the in-frame ones, dropping some. The data contain 90,000 to 120,000 clones, less than 90% of them seen just once; the ten biggest clones take up 20% to 25%. Noted treatment: oral pan-JAK inhibitor, 5-10 mg twice daily. The source material was CD8+ T cells sorted from blood, sampled at week 24, from a patient treated with tofacitinib. The chain recombines TRBV21-1 with TRBJ2-3; the table names TRBD2, a call not compared with the DNA. TRBV21-1 is described as a pseudogene. This clonotype was obtained from a human donor with alopecia areata. The DNA of the CDR3 is TGTGCCAGCAGCAAAGCTAGCGGGGGGCTACCACGGGATACGCAGTATTTT. Amino acids: CASSKASGGLPRDTQYF.